This T cell receptor (beta chain) was recorded in a study of blood T cell repertoires in COVID-19. Study details: Sample material is recorded as cDNA or gDNA derived from T cells, B-cell-depleted T cells, or PBMCs.

This CDR3 comprises 15 residues. Germline loops: CDR1 SNHLY, CDR2 FYNNEI. Trimming took off 0 bases at V and 4 bases at J, with 13 bases between the two ends. The repertoire was sequenced with immunoSEQ multiplex PCR; TCRdb's copy has only in-frame clones and lacks some. Of over 140,000 clones listed, roughly four fifths are singletons. The J gene is TRBJ2-7, the V gene TRBV2; D possibly corresponds to TRBD1 (6 bases). The sequence was collected from a woman in her sixties with acute or convalescent COVID-19. Material for sequencing was peripheral blood. The CDR3 spells CASSEAHRVSYEQYF. As DNA, the CDR3 is TGTGCCAGCAGTGAAGCCCACAGGGTATCTTACGAGCAGTACTTC.